The 27 T cell receptor beta chains reported below all come from one sample, sequenced in a study of early T cells in non-severe SARS-CoV-2 infection. One entry per CDR3 protein, called by TCRdb with MiXCR from the 5' RACE reads. The top ten hold around 6.2% of the sample, which has roughly 26,000 distinct CDR3 sequences, 4% to 5% seen once. The material sequenced was whole blood. These receptors all come from an adult who was a healthcare worker with PCR-confirmed SARS-CoV-2 infection or an uninfected control (not recorded which).

This clonotype was observed at least ten times. The CDR3 sequence: CASSSSRDTFTDTQYF. CDR3 in DNA: TGTGCCAGCAGCTCTAGCCGGGACACCTTCACAGATACGCAGTATTTT. This chain connects TRBV4-2 to TRBJ2-3, with D perhaps matching TRBD1 (6 bases). The CDR3 contains 16 residues. Trimming removed 5 bases at V and 2 bases at J, with 17 bases between. Germline CDR1 LGHNA, CDR2 YNFKEQ.

This clonotype was detected ten times or more. CDR3 sequence reads: CSVEVGVGTEAFF. For the CDR3, the DNA is TGCAGCGTTGAGGTGGGGGTCGGAACTGAAGCTTTCTTT. The chain has TRBV29-1 and TRBJ1-1; D may be TRBD1 (5 bases). Deletions cut 3 bases from V and 5 bases from J, with 13 bases between. Germline values: CDR1 SQVTM, CDR2 ANQGSEA. This CDR3 spans 13 amino acids.

There are many counts of this clonotype. The chain couples TRBV11-3 to TRBJ2-1; D not resolved. The V gene lost 4 bases and the J gene lost 0 bases, with 7 bases spanning the gap. This CDR3 has 14 residues. Germline-derived CDR1 and CDR2 are SGHNT and YENEEA. CDR3 nucleotides: TGTGCCAGCAGCTCTCAGAGCTCCTACAATGAGCAGTTCTTC. Its translation: CASSSQSSYNEQFF.

This clonotype was recorded many times. This rearrangement joins TRBV29-1 to TRBJ1-2; tentatively, D is TRBD1 (6 bases). Per germline, CDR1 SQVTM and CDR2 ANQGSEA. Trimming shortened V by 4 bases and J by 7 bases, and 13 bases separated the two germline ends. The CDR3 runs 12 residues. CDR3 in amino acids: CSVGLQGLGYTF. CDR3 DNA sequence: TGCAGCGTTGGCCTACAGGGTCTTGGCTACACCTTC.

In its sample, this clonotype is medium-sized. The CDR3 DNA reads TGCAGCGTTTCTTTAGGATGGGCAATGAACACTGAAGCTTTCTTT. It codes for CSVSLGWAMNTEAFF. V is TRBV29-1 and J is TRBJ1-1; D call uncertain. The CDR3 sequence is 15 residues long. Germline assignment: CDR1 SQVTM and CDR2 ANQGSEA. Trimming took off 5 bases at V and 0 bases at J, with 16 bases between the two ends.

This clonotype was seen many times. The chain has TRBV13 and TRBJ1-2; no clear D. The V and J ends lost 3 bases and 7 bases respectively, with 9 bases between them. The CDR3 has 12 residues. Germline V CDR1 and CDR2: PRHDT, FYEKMQ (reference sequence). This CDR3 is CASSFRQSGYTF. The CDR3 coding sequence is TGTGCCAGCAGCTTTAGGCAGAGTGGCTACACCTTC.

This clonotype appeared a few times. This rearrangement joins TRBV7-6 to TRBJ2-1, with D perhaps TRBD2 (5 bases). The CDR3 is made up of 16 amino acids. The V end was cut by 3 bases, the J end by 0 bases, with 12 bases between. Germline V gene lookup returns CDR1 SGHVS and CDR2 FNYEAQ. In nucleotides, the CDR3 is TGTGCCAGCAGCTTCGGCCCGGGGAGCTCCTACAATGAGCAGTTCTTC. Protein product: CASSFGPGSSYNEQFF.

A few counts support this clonotype. The genes are TRBV20-1 and TRBJ2-3, with D possibly TRBD1 on 6 matching bases. The germline V and J ends were trimmed by 5 bases and 2 bases, with 8 bases remaining between them. The CDR3 is 12 amino acids. Germline V gene lookup returns CDR1 DFQATT and CDR2 SNEGSKA (reference sequence). CDR3: CSAHRATDTQYF. As DNA, the CDR3 is TGCAGTGCTCACAGGGCCACAGATACGCAGTATTTT.

This clonotype was recorded at least ten times. The gene calls are TRBV20-1 and TRBJ2-3; perhaps D is TRBD1 or TRBD2 (5 bases each). This CDR3 spans 18 amino acids. Trimming shortened V by 0 bases and J by 0 bases, and 19 bases separated the two germline ends. Germline loops: CDR1 DFQATT, CDR2 SNEGSKA (reference sequence). The chain's CDR3 is CSARDPKLWGFSTDTQYF. In DNA form, the CDR3 reads TGCAGTGCTAGAGATCCCAAGCTATGGGGGTTTAGCACAGATACGCAGTATTTT.

The sample holds many counts of this clonotype. The J gene is TRBJ2-2, the V gene TRBV7-2; TRBD2 might be the D (5 bases). This CDR3 is 15 amino acids long. V was shortened by 2 bases and J by 1 base, with 8 bases between the two germline ends. Germline CDR1 and CDR2: SGHTA and FQGNSA. The CDR3 is CASSLMAGNTGELFF. CDR3 nucleotides: TGTGCCAGCAGCTTAATGGCGGGGAACACCGGGGAGCTGTTTTTT.

This clonotype was seen repeatedly, ten times or more. This chain links TRBV12-3 or TRBV12-4 with TRBJ1-1; perhaps TRBD1 as D (6 bases). The CDR3 has 13 residues. The V end was cut by 2 bases, the J end by 3 bases, with 7 bases between. As DNA, the CDR3 is TGTGCCAGCAGTTTAAAGGGGGACACTGAAGCTTTCTTT. Its translation is CASSLKGDTEAFF.

This clonotype has ten or more counts. The rearrangement links TRBV11-2 to TRBJ2-3, with D tentatively TRBD1 (7 bases). V gave up 1 base and J gave up 3 bases, with 17 bases separating them. CDR3 length equals 17 residues. Germline values: CDR1 SGHAT, CDR2 FQNNGV. CDR3 sequence: CASSLVQSTGRTDTQYF. DNA of the CDR3: TGTGCCAGCAGCTTAGTACAATCGACAGGGAGGACAGATACGCAGTATTTT.

At least ten counts were recorded for this clonotype. The V gene is TRBV19, the J gene TRBJ2-1; 11 nucleotides match TRBD2. This CDR3 region has 14 residues. With 10 bases clipped from V and 5 bases from J, the junction kept 7 bases outside the gene matches. The germline gives CDR1 LNHDA, CDR2 SQIVND (reference sequence). DNA of the CDR3: TGTGCCACCCAGGGACTAGCGGTCGACAATGAGCAGTTCTTC. Translating it yields CATQGLAVDNEQFF.

This clonotype occurred a few times. This chain connects TRBV6-6 to TRBJ2-7; 9 bases map to TRBD1. This CDR3 is built from 14 residues. CDR1 and CDR2 from the germline V gene are MNHNY and SVGAGI (reference sequence). The V gene end was trimmed by 5 bases and the J gene end by 5 bases; junction bases not matched to a gene: 7. CDR3: CASSGPGQGDEQYF. CDR3 DNA sequence: TGTGCCAGCAGTGGCCCGGGACAGGGCGACGAGCAGTACTTC.

The rearrangement joins TRBV12-3 or TRBV12-4 to TRBJ1-6; 7 nucleotides agree with TRBD1. J gave up 7 bases and V 2 bases, and 5 bases lay outside the gene matches. The CDR3 sequence is 15 residues long. The CDR3 coding sequence is TGTGCCAGCAGTTTACGAGGGACAGAGAATTCACCCCTCCACTTT. It is translated as CASSLRGTENSPLHF.

The sample holds many counts of this clonotype. The rearrangement uses TRBV29-1 and TRBJ2-2; D remains ambiguous. The CDR3 has 11 residues. V dropped 6 bases and J dropped 3 bases, with 5 bases sitting between them. Per the germline V gene, CDR1 is SQVTM and CDR2 is ANQGSEA. The CDR3 DNA sequence: TGCAGCGTCACCGACACCGGGGAGCTGTTTTTT. Translation gives CSVTDTGELFF.

This clonotype was observed at least ten times. The chain carries TRBV5-6 and TRBJ2-7, with 9 positions matching TRBD2. Per germline, CDR1 SGHDT and CDR2 YYEEEE. After removal of 7 bases from V and 4 bases from J, the junction contained 9 bases not matched to a gene. This CDR3 has 14 residues. CDR3 nucleotides: TGTGCCAGCGTGAATAGCGGGAGAGAGTACGAGCAGTACTTC. Translated, it gives CASVNSGREYEQYF.

This clonotype occurred many times. The J gene is TRBJ1-1, the V gene TRBV7-3, with D possibly being TRBD1 (5 bases). Trimming took 3 bases from V and 2 from J, leaving 7 bases between them. CDR1 is SGHTA and CDR2 is FQGTGA in the germline V gene. The CDR3 loop spans 13 amino acids. The CDR3 reads CASSFGGNTEAFF. CDR3 DNA sequence: TGTGCCAGCAGCTTCGGGGGAAACACTGAAGCTTTCTTT.

This clonotype was counted ten times or more. The rearrangement joins TRBV3-1 to TRBJ1-2, with D possibly being TRBD1 (6 bases). There are 14 residues in the CDR3. The germline gives CDR1 LGHDT, CDR2 YNNKEL (reference sequence). V was pared by 2 bases and J by 7 bases, with 14 bases between. The CDR3 DNA is TGTGCCAGCAGCCAACGGGGGGGGCGCCCTGGCTACACCTTC. Encoded protein: CASSQRGGRPGYTF.

This clonotype was picked up many times. V usage is TRBV24-1 and J usage is TRBJ2-1; 15 bases agree with TRBD2. Germline assignment: CDR1 KGHDR and CDR2 SFDVKD. This CDR3 contains 15 residues. With 6 bases clipped from V and 6 bases from J, the junction kept 2 bases outside the gene matches. The CDR3 sequence is CATSPGLAGGNEQFF. DNA of the CDR3: TGTGCCACCAGTCCGGGACTAGCGGGAGGCAATGAGCAGTTCTTC.

The chain recombines TRBV18 with TRBJ1-5, with a possible D match to TRBD1 (6 bases). The ends were cut back, 2 bases at V and 0 bases at J, with 11 bases in the middle. The CDR3 sequence is 16 residues long. CDR1 and CDR2 from the germline V gene are KGHSH and LQKENI. CDR3 in amino acids: CASSPSGHYSNQPQHF. The CDR3 DNA is TGTGCCAGCTCACCATCGGGACACTATAGCAATCAGCCCCAGCATTTT.

This clonotype was observed at least ten times. CDR3 sequence reads: CASSLFGDGYTF. In nucleotides, the CDR3 is TGTGCCAGCAGTTTATTCGGGGATGGCTACACCTTC. The J gene is TRBJ1-2, the V gene TRBV12-3 or TRBV12-4, with unresolved D. The CDR3 extends over 12 amino acids. V was clipped by 2 bases and J by 6 bases, with 7 bases between them.

This clonotype was recorded at least ten times. One end of the junction varies from germline; a read error may be responsible. The chain links TRBV2 to TRBJ2-1; D ambiguous. This CDR3 comprises 11 residues. CDR1 SNHLY and CDR2 FYNNEI come from the germline V gene. The DNA for the CDR3 is TGTGCCAGCAGTGCCGACTCGCTATCGGCCTTC. Translation gives CASSADSLSAF.

This clonotype was picked up many times. V is TRBV12-5 and J is TRBJ2-7; 13 bases line up with TRBD2. With V trimmed by 5 bases and J by 3 bases, 7 bases remained unmatched. The germline gives CDR1 LGHNT, CDR2 FRNRAP. This CDR3 has 16 residues. The CDR3 coding sequence is TGTGCTAGTGGTCTTGGACTAGCGGGAGATCTCTACGAGCAGTACTTC. Protein product: CASGLGLAGDLYEQYF. Full variable domain (missing parts from reference TRBV12-5 and TRBJ2-7): DARVTQTPRHKVTEMGQEVTMRCQPILGHNTVFWYRQTMMQGLELLAYFRNRAPLDDSGMPKDRFSAEMPDATLATLKIQPSEPRDSAVYFCASGLGLAGDLYEQYFGPGTRLTVT.

In this sample, this clonotype turned up once. The V call is TRBV14, the J call TRBJ2-7; a weak D match, TRBD2 (5 bases). Germline CDR1 reads SGHDN; CDR2 reads FVKESK. V was pared by 3 bases and J by 3 bases, with 15 bases between. There are 15 residues in the CDR3. CDR3 protein: CASSQGAGKSYEQYF. As DNA, the CDR3 is TGTGCCAGCAGCCAGGGAGCCGGGAAGAGCTACGAGCAGTACTTC.

By sample share, this clonotype is medium-sized. The chain employs TRBV6-5 and TRBJ2-3, with D perhaps TRBD1 (5 bases). The germline gives CDR1 MNHEY, CDR2 SVGAGI. V was shortened by 4 bases and J by 0 bases, with 11 bases between the two germline ends. The CDR3 sequence is 15 residues long. CDR3 sequence reads: CASSSLTASTDTQYF. In DNA, the CDR3 is TGTGCCAGCAGTTCCTTGACAGCTAGCACAGATACGCAGTATTTT.

There are many counts of this clonotype. This chain joins TRBV12-3 or TRBV12-4 and TRBJ1-1; possibly TRBD1 for D (5 bases). The CDR3 loop spans 15 amino acids. V lost 0 bases and J lost 0, with 8 bases in between. DNA for the CDR3: TGTGCCAGCAGTTTAGCAGTGACAGTGAACACTGAAGCTTTCTTT. Amino acids: CASSLAVTVNTEAFF.